A single sample is the source of the 23 T cell receptor beta chains below, sequenced in a study of OX40 agonist ivuxolimab in advanced cancers. The data were produced by immunoSEQ multiplex PCR, yet TCRdb's version contains in-frame clones alone and is incomplete. The table shows more than 20,000 clones, with approximately 86% occurring only once. Here the sequenced sample was CD4+ or CD8+ T cells sorted from blood, taken in a trial of the OX40 agonist ivuxolimab. These TCRs come from an adult with an advanced solid tumor such as melanoma, head and neck, liver or kidney cancer.

The chain recombines TRBV12-5 with TRBJ2-7; TRBD2 matches at 11 bases. V gave up 7 bases and J gave up 3 bases; unmatched junction bases: 5. The CDR3 totals 14 residues. CDR1 is LGHNT, CDR2 FRNRAP, per germline. CDR3 sequence: CASADGTSGYEQYF. CDR3 DNA sequence: TGTGCTAGTGCCGACGGGACTAGCGGCTACGAGCAGTACTTC. The variable domain in full, with the rest retrieved from reference TRBV12-5 and TRBJ2-7, is DARVTQTPRHKVTEMGQEVTMRCQPILGHNTVFWYRQTMMQGLELLAYFRNRAPLDDSGMPKDRFSAEMPDATLATLKIQPSEPRDSAVYFCASADGTSGYEQYFGPGTRLTVT.

The chain couples TRBV4-2 to TRBJ2-7; possibly TRBD1 for D (5 bases). The CDR3 sequence is 15 residues long. Trimming took off 1 base at V and 0 bases at J, with 10 bases between the two ends. Germline V gene lookup returns CDR1 LGHNA and CDR2 YNFKEQ. DNA of the CDR3: TGTGCCAGCAGCCAAGGTGGTGACAGCTCCTACGAGCAGTACTTC. This sequence encodes CASSQGGDSSYEQYF.

The chain links TRBV11-2 to TRBJ2-7, with D maybe TRBD2 (6 bases). V lost 0 bases and J 6 bases, leaving 9 bases between the germline ends. CDR1 is SGHAT, CDR2 FQNNGV, per germline. The CDR3 consists of 13 residues. The CDR3 DNA is TGTGCCAGCAGCTTAGATCCGGGGGTCGAGCAGTACTTC. Its protein is CASSLDPGVEQYF.

The chain couples TRBV13 to TRBJ2-7, with a weak D call TRBD2 (6 bases). The V and J ends lost 0 bases and 9 bases respectively, with 9 bases between them. The CDR3 contains 12 residues. Germline CDR1 is PRHDT and CDR2 is FYEKMQ (reference sequence). Written as DNA, the CDR3 is TGTGCCAGCAGCTTAGGACTAGCCGTGCAGTACTTC. Protein product: CASSLGLAVQYF.

J is TRBJ1-5 and V is TRBV7-2; unclear D gene. The CDR3 is made up of 15 amino acids. V dropped 2 bases and J dropped 0 bases, with 8 bases sitting between them. Germline V CDR1 and CDR2: SGHTA, FQGNSA. This CDR3 is CASSLTLYSNQPQHF. DNA for the CDR3: TGTGCCAGCAGCTTAACCCTATATAGCAATCAGCCCCAGCATTTT.

The chain couples TRBV2 to TRBJ2-5, with 10 bases matching TRBD2. The closer fit of TRBJ2-7 to the DNA end suggests the J call may be wrong. Germline values: CDR1 SNHLY, CDR2 FYNNEI. The CDR3 totals 14 residues. The CDR3 sequence is CASRGSGGAYEQYF. The CDR3 region has the DNA TGTGCCAGCAGGGGGAGCGGGGGGGCCTACGAGCAGTACTTC.

The chain is built from TRBV20-1 and TRBJ2-1; weak D call: TRBD1 (6 bases). Trimming stripped 5 bases from V and 8 bases from J, with 10 bases between. This CDR3 spans 11 amino acids. The V gene's germline CDR1 is DFQATT and CDR2 SNEGSKA (reference sequence). CDR3 sequence reads: CSASQGDEQFF. The CDR3 DNA follows: TGCAGTGCTTCACAGGGAGATGAGCAGTTCTTC.

The V call is TRBV9, the J call TRBJ2-1, with 8 nucleotides matching TRBD1. V dropped 4 bases and J dropped 7; count of bases not matched to a gene: 13. CDR3 length: 16 amino acids. In germline, CDR1 is SGDLS, CDR2 YYNGEE. The CDR3 loop reads CASSLSDRADRNEQFF. CDR3 bases: TGTGCCAGCAGCTTATCGGACAGGGCTGATCGAAATGAGCAGTTCTTC.

This clone has just one count. The rearrangement joins TRBV7-2 to TRBJ1-2, with 10 bases fitting TRBD1. V gave up 2 bases and J gave up 8 bases; unmatched junction bases: 14. The germline V gene encodes CDR1 SGHTA and CDR2 FQGNSA. This CDR3 is built from 17 residues. This CDR3 is CASSLTQITGQGNGYTF. CDR3 in DNA: TGTGCCAGCAGCTTAACCCAAATTACGGGACAGGGGAACGGCTACACCTTC. The full variable domain, rest sourced from reference TRBV7-2 and TRBJ1-2, is GAGVSQSPSNKVTEKGKDVELRCDPISGHTALYWYRQSLGQGLEFLIYFQGNSAPDKSGLPSDRFSAERTGGSVSTLTIQRTQQEDSAVYLCASSLTQITGQGNGYTFGSGTRLTVV.

The chain joins TRBV7-9 to TRBJ1-2, with 10 positions matching TRBD1. V was pared by 4 bases and J by 8 bases, with 7 bases of the junction left unmatched. The CDR3 sequence is 14 residues long. Germline V gene lookup returns CDR1 SEHNR and CDR2 FQNEAQ (reference sequence). The CDR3 DNA is TGTGCCAGCAGCTACCTCGACAGGGGGCTAGGCTACACCTTC. Encoded protein: CASSYLDRGLGYTF.

This chain links TRBV13 with TRBJ2-3; 7 nucleotides match TRBD2. The CDR3 loop spans 17 amino acids. J lost 2 bases, V lost 7 bases, and 15 bases had no gene match. The germline V gene encodes CDR1 PRHDT and CDR2 FYEKMQ (reference sequence). The chain's CDR3 is CASTGVSAGDHTDTQYF. In DNA form, the CDR3 reads TGTGCCAGCACGGGGGTTTCGGCGGGAGACCACACAGATACGCAGTATTTT.

The chain carries TRBV6-5 and TRBJ2-3; D is tentatively TRBD1 or TRBD2 (6 bases each). Trimming removed 0 bases at V and 0 bases at J, with 10 bases between. CDR1 is MNHEY, CDR2 SVGAGI, per germline. This CDR3 is built from 16 residues. The CDR3 region has the DNA TGTGCCAGCAGTTACTCGGGGGGCTCGAGCACAGATACGCAGTATTTT. This codes for CASSYSGGSSTDTQYF.

The chain is built from TRBV13 and TRBJ2-1; weak D call: TRBD1 (5 bases). Germline loops: CDR1 PRHDT, CDR2 FYEKMQ (reference sequence). The CDR3 extends over 14 amino acids. Trimming took off 7 bases at V and 5 bases at J, with 15 bases between the two ends. The CDR3 DNA sequence: TGTGCCAGCACCTGGGGCAGCCTGCACAATGAGCAGTTCTTC. This translates into CASTWGSLHNEQFF.

This chain connects TRBV11-3 to TRBJ2-2, with D possibly called TRBD1 or TRBD2 (5 bases each). Trimming shortened V by 6 bases and J by 1 base, and 12 bases separated the two germline ends. Germline CDR1 reads SGHNT; CDR2 reads YENEEA. The CDR3 contains 15 residues. The CDR3, as DNA: TGTGCCAGCAGGGCCGGGACCTTGAACACCGGGGAGCTGTTTTTT. It is translated as CASRAGTLNTGELFF. Full variable domain (remainder filled in from reference TRBV11-3 and TRBJ2-2): EAGVVQSPRYKIIEKKQPVAFWCNPISGHNTLYWYLQNLGQGPELLIRYENEEAVDDSQLPKDRFSAERLKGVDSTLKIQPAELGDSAVYLCASRAGTLNTGELFFGEGSRLTVL.

The gene calls are TRBV29-1 and TRBJ2-2; D may correspond to TRBD1 or TRBD2 (5 bases each). Trimming pared 7 bases from V and 7 bases from J, leaving 10 bases between. Germline-derived CDR1 and CDR2 are SQVTM and ANQGSEA. The CDR3 length is 11 residues. In nucleotides, the CDR3 is TGCAGCGGCTGGGGGAGCGGGGAGCTGTTTTTT. It yields the protein CSGWGSGELFF.

The table lists this clone with a count of one. The rearrangement links TRBV7-3 to TRBJ2-5; D not certain. Germline values: CDR1 SGHTA, CDR2 FQGTGA. The CDR3 length is 13 residues. V shed 1 base and J shed 4 bases, with 7 bases lying between them. CDR3 sequence reads: CASSLNSRETQYF. The CDR3 nucleotides read TGTGCCAGCAGCTTAAACAGTCGAGAGACCCAGTACTTC.

The genes are TRBV15 and TRBJ2-7; D is possibly TRBD1 (5 bases). The CDR3 is made up of 13 amino acids. Trimming took off 9 bases at V and 0 bases at J, with 12 bases between the two ends. Germline V gene data show CDR1 as LNHNV and CDR2 as YYDKDF (reference sequence). CDR3 nucleotide sequence: TGTGCCACAGGAACAGGAAACTCCTACGAGCAGTACTTC. Amino acids: CATGTGNSYEQYF. Complete variable domain (other parts from reference TRBV15 and TRBJ2-7): DAMVIQNPRYQVTQFGKPVTLSCSQTLNHNVMYWYQQKSSQAPKLLFHYYDKDFNNEADTPDNFQSRRPNTSFCFLDIRSPGLGDTAMYLCATGTGNSYEQYFGPGTRLTVT.

This clone was detected once. A junction end diverges from the germline sequence, so it may reflect a read error. The CDR3 DNA follows: TGTGCCAGCAGTGGGCTCGATGACAGACTCTTC. Translation: CASSGLDDRLF. The chain carries TRBV6-1 and TRBJ2-1; D may be TRBD1 (5 bases). There are 11 residues in the CDR3. Germline V lookup: CDR1 MNHNS, CDR2 SASEGT.

The chain uses TRBV9 and TRBJ2-5; 14 nucleotides match TRBD2. The CDR3 spans 16 residues. The trim removed 6 bases at V and 1 base at J, leaving 5 bases unmatched. Germline V gene data show CDR1 as SGDLS and CDR2 as YYNGEE. The CDR3 DNA reads as TGTGCCAGCACCCAGGGGACTAGCGGGGGCCAAGAGACCCAGTACTTC. Amino acids: CASTQGTSGGQETQYF.

The V gene is TRBV7-9, the J gene TRBJ1-1; maybe TRBD1 (6 bases). The CDR3 length is 12 residues. Germline assignment: CDR1 SEHNR and CDR2 FQNEAQ (reference sequence). The germline V and J ends were trimmed by 4 bases and 6 bases, with 9 bases remaining between them. CDR3 bases: TGTGCCAGCAGCTGGGGGGCAGCTGAAGCTTTCTTT. Translating gives CASSWGAAEAFF.

This chain joins TRBV21-1 and TRBJ2-7; the listed D gene, TRBD1, was not tested against the DNA. TRBV21-1 is described as a pseudogene. The CDR3 sequence is 16 residues long. CDR3 nucleotide sequence: TGTGCCAGCAGCAGACGGGACAGGACGAGTTCCTACGAGCAGTACTTC. Translation gives CASSRRDRTSSYEQYF.

The V call is TRBV28, the J call TRBJ1-5; no clear D gene. The V gene lost 5 bases and the J gene lost 2 bases, with 13 bases spanning the gap. CDR3 size: 15 residues. Looked up from germline, CDR1 is MDHEN and CDR2 is SYDVKM. The CDR3 loop is CASSPGWEGNQPQHF. Here the CDR3 DNA reads TGTGCCAGCAGTCCCGGCTGGGAGGGCAATCAGCCCCAGCATTTT.

The chain recombines TRBV7-9 with TRBJ1-3, with D possibly TRBD1 on 6 matching bases. Germline CDR1 is SEHNR and CDR2 is FQNEAQ (reference sequence). Trimming stripped 1 base from V and 1 base from J, with 11 bases between. The CDR3 length is 16 residues. Here the CDR3 DNA reads TGTGCCAGCAGCTTAGTGGGGGGCGCATCTGGAAACACCATATATTTT. Protein sequence: CASSLVGGASGNTIYF.